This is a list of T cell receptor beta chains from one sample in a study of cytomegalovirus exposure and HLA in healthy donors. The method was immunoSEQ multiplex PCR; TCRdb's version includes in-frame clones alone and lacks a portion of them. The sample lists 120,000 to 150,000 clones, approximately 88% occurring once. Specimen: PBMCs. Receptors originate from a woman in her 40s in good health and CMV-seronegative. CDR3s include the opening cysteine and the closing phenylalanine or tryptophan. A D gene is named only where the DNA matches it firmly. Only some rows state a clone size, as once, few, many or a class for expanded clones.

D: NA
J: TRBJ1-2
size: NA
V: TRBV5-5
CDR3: CARGGEANYGYTF
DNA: TGTGCCAGGGGGGGGGAAGCTAACTATGGCTACACCTTC

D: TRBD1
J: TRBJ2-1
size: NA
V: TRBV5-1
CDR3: CASSLEGQGAYNEQFF
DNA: TGCGCCAGCAGCTTGGAGGGGCAGGGGGCCTACAATGAGCAGTTCTTC

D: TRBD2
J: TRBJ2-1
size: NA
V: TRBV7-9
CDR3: CSSSFPASSGRDHNEQFF
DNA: TGTTCCAGCAGCTTTCCCGCGAGTAGCGGGAGGGATCACAATGAGCAGTTCTTC

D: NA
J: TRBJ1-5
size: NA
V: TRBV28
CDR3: CASSSNGGGGQPQHF
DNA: TGTGCCAGCAGTTCAAACGGGGGGGGCGGGCAGCCCCAGCATTTT

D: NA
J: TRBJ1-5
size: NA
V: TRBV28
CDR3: CASSLRNQPQHF
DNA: TGTGCCAGCAGTTTGAGGAATCAGCCCCAGCATTTT

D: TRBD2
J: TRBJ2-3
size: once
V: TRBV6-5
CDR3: CASSPTSGSGTQYF
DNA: TGTGCCAGCAGCCCGACTAGCGGGAGCGGTACGCAGTATTTT

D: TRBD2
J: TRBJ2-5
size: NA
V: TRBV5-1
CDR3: CASSLIFGRGGETQYF
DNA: TGCGCCAGCAGCTTGATTTTTGGACGGGGAGGGGAGACCCAGTACTTC

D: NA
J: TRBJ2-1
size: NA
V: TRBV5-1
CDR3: CASSLGLSDNEQFF
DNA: TGCGCCAGCAGCTTGGGGTTATCAGACAATGAGCAGTTCTTC

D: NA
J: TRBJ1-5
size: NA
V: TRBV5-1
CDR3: CASSLAPYQPQHF
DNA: TGCGCCAGCAGCTTGGCCCCTTATCAGCCCCAGCATTTT

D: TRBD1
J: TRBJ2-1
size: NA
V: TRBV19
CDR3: CASSPRTGPYNEQFF
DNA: TGTGCCAGTAGTCCGCGGACAGGTCCTTACAATGAGCAGTTCTTC

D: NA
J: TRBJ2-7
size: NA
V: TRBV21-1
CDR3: CASSNGTAAYEQYF
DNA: TGTGCCAGCAGCAACGGGACTGCAGCCTACGAGCAGTACTTC

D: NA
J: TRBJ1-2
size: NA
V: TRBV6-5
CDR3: CASSFRGVTNYGYTF
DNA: TGTGCCAGCAGTTTCCGGGGGGTAACTAACTATGGCTACACCTTC